Each of the 26 T cell receptor beta chains below was sequenced from the same sample in a study of regulatory dendritic cells for organ transplantation. TCRdb's copy holds only in-frame clones and misses some; the assay was immunoSEQ multiplex PCR. The data contain about 38,000 clones, 75% to 95% of them singletons. Sequenced: naive CD8+ T cells from blood. The subset denotes: CD45RA+ naive T cells. Every receptor here comes from a human donor in good health.

CDR3 amino acids: CASRAREGPYNEQFF. In nucleotides, the CDR3 is TGTGCCAGCAGAGCGCGGGAGGGCCCCTACAATGAGCAGTTCTTC. This rearrangement joins TRBV28 to TRBJ2-1; 9 positions match TRBD2. The germline CDR1 and CDR2 sequences are MDHEN and SYDVKM. The CDR3 has 15 residues. Germline trimming cut 6 bases from V and 2 bases from J; bases unmatched to any gene: 5.

CDR3 residues: CASSVTSGTTDTQYF. The CDR3 nucleotides read TGTGCCAGCAGCGTGACTAGCGGGACCACAGATACGCAGTATTTT. This rearrangement joins TRBV9 to TRBJ2-3, with 11 bases lining up with TRBD2. V shed 2 bases and J 2 bases; nucleotides not matched to a gene: 1. CDR3 length: 15 residues. CDR1 is SGDLS, CDR2 YYNGEE, per germline.

V gene TRBV7-9 combines with J gene TRBJ1-1; maybe TRBD1 (5 bases). The CDR3 contains 13 residues. Germline V gene data show CDR1 as SEHNR and CDR2 as FQNEAQ (reference sequence). Trimming shortened V by 2 bases and J by 7 bases, and 11 bases separated the two germline ends. The CDR3, as DNA: TGTGCCAGCAGCTTAAAGGGGCAAGGTGAAGCTTTCTTT. It yields the protein CASSLKGQGEAFF.

The chain links TRBV6-5 to TRBJ1-2; possibly TRBD1 for D (5 bases). V dropped 4 bases and J dropped 4 bases, with 16 bases sitting between them. This CDR3 region has 15 residues. The germline V gene encodes CDR1 MNHEY and CDR2 SVGAGI. The CDR3, as DNA: TGTGCCAGCAGTTCTGGGGAGACAGTCCTCTATGGCTACACCTTC. It specifies CASSSGETVLYGYTF.

This sequence joins TRBV28 and TRBJ1-1; D is undetermined. This CDR3 region has 16 residues. Germline CDR1 is MDHEN and CDR2 is SYDVKM. V was pared by 6 bases and J by 0 bases, with 17 bases between. This chain's CDR3 is CASSQEDGLMNTEAFF. CDR3 coding DNA: TGTGCCAGCAGCCAGGAAGACGGACTAATGAACACTGAAGCTTTCTTT.

In its sample, this clone was seen a few times. As DNA, the CDR3 is TGTGCCAGCAGCTCTCCAGGGGGCAATCAGCCCCAGCATTTT. Encoded protein: CASSSPGGNQPQHF. The V call is TRBV7-9, the J call TRBJ1-5; tentatively, D is TRBD1 (6 bases). Germline loops: CDR1 SEHNR, CDR2 FQNEAQ (reference sequence). There are 14 residues in the CDR3. Between the trimmed V and J ends, which lost 4 bases and 2 bases, there was a span of 9 bases.

This chain joins TRBV28 and TRBJ2-6; the match to TRBD1 covers 9 bases. Germline V gene lookup returns CDR1 MDHEN and CDR2 SYDVKM. With V trimmed by 2 bases and J by 0 bases, 5 bases remained unmatched. The CDR3 extends over 18 amino acids. This CDR3 is CASSLEGQGLSGANVLTF. The CDR3 coding sequence is TGTGCCAGCAGTTTAGAGGGACAGGGACTCTCTGGGGCCAACGTCCTGACTTTC.

This sequence joins TRBV13 and TRBJ1-2, with TRBD1 matching over 9 bases. Looked up from germline, CDR1 is PRHDT and CDR2 is FYEKMQ (reference sequence). With V trimmed by 5 bases and J by 6 bases, 4 bases remained unmatched. CDR3 length: 13 residues. CDR3 coding DNA: TGTGCCAGCAGCCACGACAGGGGGGATGGCTACACCTTC. It yields the protein CASSHDRGDGYTF.

The chain has TRBV11-1 and TRBJ1-2; D gene unclear. The CDR3 spans 16 residues. Germline V gives CDR1 SGHAT, CDR2 FQDESV (reference sequence). Trimming took off 3 bases at V and 0 bases at J, with 14 bases between the two ends. CDR3 coding DNA: TGTGCCAGCAGCTTTTCGATGGCAGACCCTAACTATGGCTACACCTTC. It codes for CASSFSMADPNYGYTF.

The rearrangement uses TRBV7-9 and TRBJ2-1; TRBD1 matches at 8 bases. Germline V gene sequence: CDR1 SEHNR, CDR2 FQNEAQ (reference sequence). There are 17 residues in the CDR3. Trimming removed 5 bases from V and 10 bases from J; junction bases left unmatched: 19. The CDR3 DNA follows: TGTGCCAGCAGCCCCCGGCAGGGGGCGTCTAAAAAACAGGAGCAGTTCTTC. Translation gives CASSPRQGASKKQEQFF.

The chain carries TRBV27 and TRBJ2-3; D perhaps matches TRBD1 (6 bases). V lost 5 bases and J lost 4, with 16 bases in between. This CDR3 comprises 15 residues. The germline gives CDR1 MNHEY, CDR2 SMNVEV (reference sequence). CDR3 amino acids: CASSRDKEDADTQYF. CDR3 DNA sequence: TGTGCCAGCAGTAGGGACAAGGAGGACGCAGATACGCAGTATTTT.

The table lists this clone with a count of one. V gene TRBV27 combines with J gene TRBJ2-7, with 8 bases that match TRBD2. Germline CDR1 MNHEY, CDR2 SMNVEV (reference sequence). J lost 0 bases, V lost 6 bases, and 13 bases had no gene match. The CDR3 extends over 17 amino acids. The CDR3 spells CASRERRLAGFSYEQYF. For the CDR3, the DNA is TGTGCCAGCAGGGAAAGGCGGCTAGCGGGTTTCTCCTACGAGCAGTACTTC.

The chain recombines TRBV4-2 with TRBJ2-7; possible D gene TRBD2, 6 bases. Germline-derived CDR1 and CDR2 are LGHNA and YNFKEQ. This CDR3 has 15 amino acids. Trimming took 0 bases from V and 5 from J, leaving 14 bases between them. Here the CDR3 DNA reads TGTGCCAGCAGCCAAGAGTCAGGAGGGCCAGACGAGCAGTACTTC. Amino acids: CASSQESGGPDEQYF.

This chain links TRBV28 with TRBJ1-3; D may be TRBD1 (6 bases). Trimming took off 3 bases at V and 1 base at J, with 13 bases between the two ends. Germline assignment: CDR1 MDHEN and CDR2 SYDVKM. The CDR3 totals 16 residues. CDR3 loop: CASSLNQGWSGNTIYF. Here the CDR3 DNA reads TGTGCCAGCAGTTTGAATCAGGGGTGGTCTGGAAACACCATATATTTT.

The chain is built from TRBV7-9 and TRBJ2-3; D gene unclear. Germline CDR1 SEHNR, CDR2 FQNEAQ (reference sequence). V lost 4 bases, J lost 2 bases, and 10 bases lay in between. The CDR3 contains 14 residues. The CDR3 DNA is TGTGCCAGCAGCTCGAGCCTCCCCACAGATACGCAGTATTTT. Protein sequence: CASSSSLPTDTQYF.

This chain joins TRBV20-1 and TRBJ1-4; the D gene is possibly TRBD1 (6 bases). Germline assignment: CDR1 DFQATT and CDR2 SNEGSKA (reference sequence). The CDR3 loop spans 11 amino acids. Trimming stripped 6 bases from V and 8 bases from J, with 10 bases between. The CDR3 bases are TGCAGTGCGAGGGGGTTCGAAAAACTGTTTTTT. Its translation: CSARGFEKLFF.

The chain recombines TRBV6-5 with TRBJ1-1, with a tentative D call TRBD1 (5 bases). CDR3 length: 15 amino acids. Trimming took off 3 bases at V and 3 bases at J, with 14 bases between the two ends. CDR1 MNHEY and CDR2 SVGAGI come from the germline V gene. The CDR3 sequence is CASSYFRVSDTEAFF. DNA of the CDR3: TGTGCCAGCAGTTATTTCAGGGTCTCCGACACTGAAGCTTTCTTT.

This chain links TRBV5-6 with TRBJ2-7, with 8 bases aligning to TRBD1. CDR1 is SGHDT, CDR2 YYEEEE, per germline. J gave up 0 bases and V 8 bases, and 4 bases lay outside the gene matches. This CDR3 has 13 residues. CDR3 nucleotide sequence: TGTGCCAGTTCGACAGGGGCCTCCTACGAGCAGTACTTC. This sequence encodes CASSTGASYEQYF.

This clone was counted a single time. The chain combines TRBV27 with TRBJ2-5; the D gene is possibly TRBD2 (6 bases). Germline V CDR1 and CDR2: MNHEY, SMNVEV (reference sequence). This CDR3 spans 17 amino acids. V was cut by 5 bases and J by 5 bases, with 24 bases left in between. The CDR3 coding sequence is TGTGCCAGCAGTCCTAACGGGGGACTTTATTTTGGGGAGACCCAGTACTTC. Translating gives CASSPNGGLYFGETQYF.

This sequence joins TRBV29-1 and TRBJ2-7; no clear D gene. V was pared by 4 bases and J by 6 bases, with 10 bases between. Germline V gives CDR1 SQVTM, CDR2 ANQGSEA. The CDR3 contains 11 residues. As DNA, the CDR3 is TGCAGCGTTGTGGGCCGGCTCGAGCAGTACTTC. Translated, it gives CSVVGRLEQYF.

This rearrangement joins TRBV7-3 to TRBJ2-1; TRBD2 matches at 11 bases. The CDR3 length is 16 residues. The J segment lost 5 bases and the V segment lost 1 base, leaving 4 bases of the junction unmatched. Germline CDR1 and CDR2: SGHTA and FQGTGA. The CDR3 region is CASSLIAGGRNNEQFF. CDR3 coding DNA: TGTGCCAGCAGCTTAATAGCGGGAGGGCGGAACAATGAGCAGTTCTTC.

This clone showed up just a few times. V gene TRBV6-1 combines with J gene TRBJ1-2, with 7 positions matching TRBD1. There are 15 residues in the CDR3. Germline CDR1 reads MNHNS; CDR2 reads SASEGT. V lost 10 bases, J lost 8 bases, and 19 bases stayed unmatched. CDR3 in amino acids: CATNPWVTGANGYTF. In DNA, the CDR3 is TGTGCCACCAATCCATGGGTCACAGGGGCTAACGGCTACACCTTC.

The V and J genes are TRBV6-5 and TRBJ1-5; no clear D. CDR3 length: 14 amino acids. V gave up 2 bases and J gave up 7 bases, with 12 bases separating them. The germline gives CDR1 MNHEY, CDR2 SVGAGI. CDR3 region: CASSYGEVGQPQHF. The CDR3 nucleotides read TGTGCCAGCAGTTACGGCGAGGTCGGGCAGCCCCAGCATTTT.

The CDR3 region has the DNA TGTGCCAGCAGCTCGCGGTCCAGGGGATTTTACGAGCAGTACTTC. Residues: CASSSRSRGFYEQYF. The V gene is TRBV7-6, the J gene TRBJ2-7; D is perhaps TRBD1 (6 bases). The V end lost 4 bases, the J end lost 4 bases, and 17 bases lay between the germline ends. In germline, CDR1 is SGHVS, CDR2 FNYEAQ. The CDR3 consists of 15 residues.

The rearrangement uses TRBV5-3 and TRBJ1-4; 9 bases fit TRBD1. TRBV5-3 is treated as an ORF (open reading frame) with a function not yet certain. The CDR3 has 18 residues. J gave up 6 bases and V 4 bases, and 16 bases lay outside the gene matches. The CDR3 reads CARSRSGTGKSGDEKLFF. The CDR3 DNA reads as TGTGCCAGAAGCCGTTCCGGGACAGGGAAATCCGGAGATGAAAAACTGTTTTTT.

The chain links TRBV28 to TRBJ2-7; 10 nucleotides match TRBD1. There are 15 residues in the CDR3. J lost 2 bases, V lost 5 bases, and 6 bases had no gene match. Germline V CDR1 and CDR2: MDHEN, SYDVKM. Here the CDR3 DNA reads TGTGCCAGCAGTCAGACAGGGGGCCAAGCCTACGAGCAGTACTTC. As protein: CASSQTGGQAYEQYF.